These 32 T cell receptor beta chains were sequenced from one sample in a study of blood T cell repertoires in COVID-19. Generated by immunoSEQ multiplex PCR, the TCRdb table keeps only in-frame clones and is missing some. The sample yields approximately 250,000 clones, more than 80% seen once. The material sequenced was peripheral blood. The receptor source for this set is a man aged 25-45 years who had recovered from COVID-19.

The CDR3 is CASSLTGLNEKLFF. CDR3 bases: TGTGCCAGCAGCTTGACAGGGCTTAATGAAAAACTGTTTTTT. V usage is TRBV5-4 and J usage is TRBJ1-4; the D gene is possibly TRBD1 (6 bases). Trimming cost V 1 base and J 4 bases, with 8 bases left between them. This CDR3 spans 14 amino acids. Germline-derived CDR1 and CDR2 are SGHNT and YYREEE (reference sequence).

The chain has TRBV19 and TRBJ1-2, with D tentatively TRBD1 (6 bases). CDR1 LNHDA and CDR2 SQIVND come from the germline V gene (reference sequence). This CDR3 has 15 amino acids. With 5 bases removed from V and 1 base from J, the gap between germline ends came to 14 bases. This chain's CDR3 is CASSGRGARNYGYTF. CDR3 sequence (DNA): TGTGCCAGTAGTGGTCGGGGGGCTCGTAACTATGGCTACACCTTC.

The CDR3 is CASSESGSGELFF. The CDR3 DNA follows: TGCGCCAGCAGTGAATCAGGGTCAGGGGAGCTGTTTTTT. The chain couples TRBV10-1 to TRBJ2-2, with a weak D call TRBD1 (5 bases). The germline CDR1 and CDR2 sequences are WNHNN and SYGVQD (reference sequence). Trimming shortened V by 3 bases and J by 8 bases, and 10 bases separated the two germline ends. The CDR3 has 13 amino acids.

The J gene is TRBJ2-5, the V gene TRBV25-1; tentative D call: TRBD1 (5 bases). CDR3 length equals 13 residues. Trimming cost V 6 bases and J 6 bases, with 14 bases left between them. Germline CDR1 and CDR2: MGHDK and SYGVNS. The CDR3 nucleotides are TGTGCCAGCAGGAAAGGACACTTGAAGACCCAGTACTTC. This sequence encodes CASRKGHLKTQYF.

The CDR3 protein is CASSLSRGAFF. CDR3 bases: TGTGCCAGCAGTTTAAGTAGGGGGGCTTTCTTT. V is TRBV28 and J is TRBJ1-1, with TRBD1 as a possible D gene (6 bases). V shed 2 bases and J shed 11 bases, with 9 bases lying between them. This CDR3 is 11 amino acids long. The V gene's germline CDR1 is MDHEN and CDR2 SYDVKM.

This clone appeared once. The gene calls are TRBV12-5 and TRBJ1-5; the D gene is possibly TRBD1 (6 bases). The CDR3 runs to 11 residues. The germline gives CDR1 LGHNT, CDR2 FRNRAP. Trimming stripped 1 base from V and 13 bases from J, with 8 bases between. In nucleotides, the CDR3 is TGTGCTAGTGGTTTGGCAGGGGAGCAGCATTTT. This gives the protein CASGLAGEQHF.

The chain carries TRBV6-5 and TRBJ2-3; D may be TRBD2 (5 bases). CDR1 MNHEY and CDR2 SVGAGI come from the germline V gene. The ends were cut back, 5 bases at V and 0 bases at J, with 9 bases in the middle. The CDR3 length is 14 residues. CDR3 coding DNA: TGTGCCAGCAGTAGAGGGATTAGCACAGATACGCAGTATTTT. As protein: CASSRGISTDTQYF.

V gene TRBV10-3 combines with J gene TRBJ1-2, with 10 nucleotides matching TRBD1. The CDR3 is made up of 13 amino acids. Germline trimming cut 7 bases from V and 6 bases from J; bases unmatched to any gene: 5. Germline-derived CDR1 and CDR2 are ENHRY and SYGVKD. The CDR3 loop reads CAITWTGGDGYTF. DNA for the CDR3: TGTGCCATCACTTGGACAGGGGGTGATGGCTACACCTTC.

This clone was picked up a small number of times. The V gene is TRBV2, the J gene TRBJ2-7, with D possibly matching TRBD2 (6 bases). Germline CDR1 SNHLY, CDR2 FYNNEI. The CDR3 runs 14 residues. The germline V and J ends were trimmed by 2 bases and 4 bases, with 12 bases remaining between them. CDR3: CASSESMRGYEQYF. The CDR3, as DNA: TGTGCCAGCAGTGAATCCATGCGGGGTTACGAGCAGTACTTC.

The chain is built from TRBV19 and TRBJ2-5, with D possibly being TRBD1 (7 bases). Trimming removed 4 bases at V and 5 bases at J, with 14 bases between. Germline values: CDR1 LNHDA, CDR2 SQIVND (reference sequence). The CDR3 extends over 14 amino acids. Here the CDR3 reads CASSSSRGQETQYF. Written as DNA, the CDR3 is TGTGCCAGTAGTAGTTCGCGGGGACAGGAGACCCAGTACTTC.

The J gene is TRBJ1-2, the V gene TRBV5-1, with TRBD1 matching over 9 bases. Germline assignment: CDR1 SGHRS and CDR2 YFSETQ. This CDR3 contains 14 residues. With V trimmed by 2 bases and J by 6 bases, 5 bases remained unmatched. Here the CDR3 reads CASSFWGQGNGYTF. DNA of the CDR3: TGCGCCAGCAGCTTTTGGGGACAGGGAAATGGCTACACCTTC.

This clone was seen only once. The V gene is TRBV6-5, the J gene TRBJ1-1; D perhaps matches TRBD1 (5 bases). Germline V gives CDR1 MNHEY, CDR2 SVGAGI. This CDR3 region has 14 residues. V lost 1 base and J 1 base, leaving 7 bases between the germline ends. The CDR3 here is CASSYLGGNTEAFF. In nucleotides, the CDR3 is TGTGCCAGCAGTTACTTGGGGGGGAACACTGAAGCTTTCTTT.

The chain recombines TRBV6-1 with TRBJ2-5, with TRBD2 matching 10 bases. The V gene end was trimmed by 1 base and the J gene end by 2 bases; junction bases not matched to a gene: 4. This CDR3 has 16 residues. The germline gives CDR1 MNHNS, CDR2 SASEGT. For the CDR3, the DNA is TGTGCCAGCAGTGAAGGGCCAGCGGGGGGGCAAGAGACCCAGTACTTC. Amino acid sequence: CASSEGPAGGQETQYF.

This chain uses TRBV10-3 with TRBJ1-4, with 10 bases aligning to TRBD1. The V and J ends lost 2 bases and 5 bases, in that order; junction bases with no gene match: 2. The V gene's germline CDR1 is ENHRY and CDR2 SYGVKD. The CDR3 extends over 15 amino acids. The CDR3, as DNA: TGTGCCATCAGTGAGAGGGGACAGGGGAATGAAAAACTGTTTTTT. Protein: CAISERGQGNEKLFF.

CDR3 in amino acids: CASSLTGTTMASNQPQHF. The CDR3 region has the DNA TGCGCCAGCAGCTTGACAGGGACGACGATGGCTAGCAATCAGCCCCAGCATTTT. The rearrangement links TRBV5-1 to TRBJ1-5, with D possibly matching TRBD1 (6 bases). V dropped 1 base and J dropped 0 bases, with 17 bases sitting between them. CDR1 is SGHRS, CDR2 YFSETQ, per germline. CDR3 length equals 18 residues. Based on the CDR3 plus reference TRBV5-1 and TRBJ1-5, the full variable domain is KAGVTQTPRYLIKTRGQQVTLSCSPISGHRSVSWYQQTPGQGLQFLFEYFSETQRNKGNFPGRFSGRQFSNSRSEMNVSTLELGDSALYLCASSLTGTTMASNQPQHFGDGTRLSIL.

DNA for the CDR3: TGTGCCAGCAGTTACTCGTGGGGGCGGGCGGGCACTGAAGCTTTCTTT. Amino acid sequence: CASSYSWGRAGTEAFF. The rearrangement joins TRBV6-5 to TRBJ1-1; D might be TRBD1 (6 bases). Germline lookup yields CDR1 MNHEY and CDR2 SVGAGI. CDR3 size: 16 residues. Trimming pared 0 bases from V and 4 bases from J, leaving 15 bases between.

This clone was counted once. CDR3: CASGAGGTLYNEQFF. Written as DNA, the CDR3 is TGTGCCAGCGGAGCGGGGGGGACTTTATACAATGAGCAGTTCTTC. This sequence joins TRBV7-2 and TRBJ2-1; 10 bases are a match to TRBD2. The CDR3 is 15 residues long. V shed 8 bases and J 4 bases; nucleotides not matched to a gene: 8. Germline V lookup: CDR1 SGHTA, CDR2 FQGNSA.

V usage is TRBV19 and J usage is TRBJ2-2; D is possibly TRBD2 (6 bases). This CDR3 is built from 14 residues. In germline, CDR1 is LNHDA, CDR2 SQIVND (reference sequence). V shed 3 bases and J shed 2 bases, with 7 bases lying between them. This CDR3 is CASSIGGNTGELFF. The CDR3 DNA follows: TGTGCCAGTAGTATCGGGGGAAACACCGGGGAGCTGTTTTTT.

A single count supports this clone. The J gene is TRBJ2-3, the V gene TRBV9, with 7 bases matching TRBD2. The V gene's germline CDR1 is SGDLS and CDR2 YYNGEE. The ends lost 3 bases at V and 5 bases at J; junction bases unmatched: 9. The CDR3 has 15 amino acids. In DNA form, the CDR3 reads TGTGCCAGCAGCGCCCCCCGGCGGGGGTTAGATACGCAGTATTTT. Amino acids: CASSAPRRGLDTQYF.

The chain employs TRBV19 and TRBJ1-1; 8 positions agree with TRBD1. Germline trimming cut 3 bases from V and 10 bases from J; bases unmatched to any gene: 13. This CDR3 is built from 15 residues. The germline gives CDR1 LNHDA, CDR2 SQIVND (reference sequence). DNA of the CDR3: TGTGCCAGTAGTATTACCAGGACAGGGAGCCCCGGAGCTTTCTTT. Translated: CASSITRTGSPGAFF.

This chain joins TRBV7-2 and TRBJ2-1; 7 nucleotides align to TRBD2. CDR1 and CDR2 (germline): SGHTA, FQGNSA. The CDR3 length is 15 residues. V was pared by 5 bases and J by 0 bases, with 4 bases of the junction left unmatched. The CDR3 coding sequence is TGTGCCAGCAGCCTGAGCGGGACCTCCTACAATGAGCAGTTCTTC. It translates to CASSLSGTSYNEQFF.

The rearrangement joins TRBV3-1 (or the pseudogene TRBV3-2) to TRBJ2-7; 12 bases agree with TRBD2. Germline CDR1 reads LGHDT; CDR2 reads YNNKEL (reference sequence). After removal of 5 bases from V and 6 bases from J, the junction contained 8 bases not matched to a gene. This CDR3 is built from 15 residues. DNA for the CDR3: TGTGCCAGCAGCTCTCGGACTAGCGGGGACTCCGAGCAGTACTTC. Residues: CASSSRTSGDSEQYF.

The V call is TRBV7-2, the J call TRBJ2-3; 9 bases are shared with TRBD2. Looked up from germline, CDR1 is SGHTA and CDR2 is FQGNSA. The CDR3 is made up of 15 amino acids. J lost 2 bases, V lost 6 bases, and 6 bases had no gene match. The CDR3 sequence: CASSFLAGSTDTQYF. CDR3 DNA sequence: TGTGCCAGCAGTTTTCTAGCGGGGTCCACAGATACGCAGTATTTT.

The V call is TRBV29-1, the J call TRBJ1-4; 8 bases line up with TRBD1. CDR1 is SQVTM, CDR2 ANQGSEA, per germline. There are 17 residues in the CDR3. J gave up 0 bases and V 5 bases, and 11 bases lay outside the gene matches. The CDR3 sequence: CSVTPGTGVATNEKLFF. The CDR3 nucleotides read TGCAGCGTTACCCCCGGGACAGGCGTTGCAACTAATGAAAAACTGTTTTTT. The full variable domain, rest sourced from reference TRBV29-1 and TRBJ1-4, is SAVISQKPSRDICQRGTSLTIQCQVDSQVTMMFWYRQQPGQSLTLIATANQGSEATYESGFVIDKFPISRPNLTFSTLTVSNMSPEDSSIYLCSVTPGTGVATNEKLFFGSGTQLSVL.

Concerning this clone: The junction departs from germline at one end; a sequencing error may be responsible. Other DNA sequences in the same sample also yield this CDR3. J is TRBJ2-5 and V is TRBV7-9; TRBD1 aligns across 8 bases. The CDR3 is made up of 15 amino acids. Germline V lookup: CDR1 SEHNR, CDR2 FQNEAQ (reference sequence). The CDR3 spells CASTLGQGEGETQYF. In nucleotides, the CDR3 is TGTGCCAGCACCCTCGGACAGGGCGAGGGGGAGACCCAATACTTC.

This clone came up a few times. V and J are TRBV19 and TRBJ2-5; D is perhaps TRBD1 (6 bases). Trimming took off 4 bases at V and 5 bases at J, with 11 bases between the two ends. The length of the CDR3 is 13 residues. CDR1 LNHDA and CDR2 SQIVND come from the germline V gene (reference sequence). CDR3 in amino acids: CASSRQGSETQYF. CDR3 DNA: TGTGCCAGTAGTAGGCAGGGGTCGGAGACCCAGTACTTC.

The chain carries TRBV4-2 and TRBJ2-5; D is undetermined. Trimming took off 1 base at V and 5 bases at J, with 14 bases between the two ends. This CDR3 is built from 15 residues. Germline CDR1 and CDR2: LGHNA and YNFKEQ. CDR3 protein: CASSQADSFSETQYF. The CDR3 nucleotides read TGTGCCAGCAGCCAAGCGGATAGCTTCTCCGAGACCCAGTACTTC.

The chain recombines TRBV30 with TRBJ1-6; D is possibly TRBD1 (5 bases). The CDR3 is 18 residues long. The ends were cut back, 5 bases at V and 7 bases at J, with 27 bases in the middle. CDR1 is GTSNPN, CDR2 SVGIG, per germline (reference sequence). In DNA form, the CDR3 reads TGTGCCTGGGGGGGACTTTTCGGGTCCCCGCGAGTCAATTCACCCCTCCACTTT. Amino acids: CAWGGLFGSPRVNSPLHF.

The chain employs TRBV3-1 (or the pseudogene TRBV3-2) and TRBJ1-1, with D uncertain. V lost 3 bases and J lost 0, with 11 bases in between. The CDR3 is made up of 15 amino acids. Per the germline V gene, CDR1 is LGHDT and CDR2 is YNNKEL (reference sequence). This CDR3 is CASSHSGSMNTEAFF. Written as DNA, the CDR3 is TGTGCCAGCAGCCACTCCGGGTCCATGAACACTGAAGCTTTCTTT.

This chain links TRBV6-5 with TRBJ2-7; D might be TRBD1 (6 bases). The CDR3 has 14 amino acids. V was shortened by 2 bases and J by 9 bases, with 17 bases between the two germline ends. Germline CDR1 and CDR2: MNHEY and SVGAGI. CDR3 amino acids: CASSYRTDPRLQYF. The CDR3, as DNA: TGTGCCAGCAGTTACCGGACAGACCCGAGGCTGCAGTACTTC.

CDR3 amino acids: CASSQGWDTEAFF. CDR3 DNA sequence: TGTGCCAGCAGTCAGGGGTGGGACACTGAAGCTTTCTTT. The genes are TRBV25-1 and TRBJ1-1; D is possibly TRBD1 (6 bases). Germline CDR1 MGHDK, CDR2 SYGVNS. This CDR3 contains 13 residues. The germline V and J ends were trimmed by 5 bases and 3 bases, with 10 bases remaining between them.

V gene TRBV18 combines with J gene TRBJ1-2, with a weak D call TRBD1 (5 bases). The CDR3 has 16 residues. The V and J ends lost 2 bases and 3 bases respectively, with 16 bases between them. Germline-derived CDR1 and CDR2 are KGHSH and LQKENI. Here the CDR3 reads CASSPTRGGGDYGYTF. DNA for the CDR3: TGTGCCAGCTCACCAACGAGGGGTGGAGGGGACTATGGCTACACCTTC.